This T cell receptor beta chain originates from a study of blood T cell repertoires in COVID-19. Study-level information: Researchers got acute and convalescent COVID-19 samples from the United States, Italy and Spain.

Original processing methods: Quantification of nucleated cells was approximated via reference gene primer amplification. Data came from immunoSEQ multiplex PCR; TCRdb stores just in-frame clones and leaves some out. The V and J calls and clone size come from that table; D and trimming were worked out from the DNA. The profile shows 290,000 or so clones, approximately 89% of them singletons. This CDR3 is 11 amino acids long. Trimming left V 5 bases short and J 8 bases short, with 9 bases between. Germline lookup yields CDR1 MNHEY and CDR2 SMNVEV (reference sequence). A Seattle source enrolled patients during active infection and followed them longitudinally.

The chain recombines TRBV27 with TRBJ1-2, with D possibly being TRBD1 (5 bases). Input material: peripheral blood. This clonotype was obtained from a woman in her 30s with COVID-19, enrolled during active disease. The CDR3 reads CASSMGRGYTF. As DNA, the CDR3 is TGTGCCAGCAGTATGGGGCGAGGCTACACCTTC.